This T cell receptor (beta chain) was captured in a study of blood T cell repertoires in COVID-19. Authors' analysis steps: For nucleated cells, counts were estimated from reference gene primer amplification. Generated by immunoSEQ multiplex PCR, the TCRdb table keeps only in-frame clones and is missing some. V, J and clone size reflect that table, while D and trimming were determined from the DNA. This sample has about 230,000 clones, with roughly 84% found just once. The ends were cut back, 0 bases at V and 4 bases at J, with 13 bases in the middle. The CDR3 runs 15 residues. CDR1 is SGHTS and CDR2 is YDEGEE in the germline V gene.

Sequencing was carried out using peripheral blood. This chain connects TRBV5-8 to TRBJ1-2; D is possibly TRBD1 (5 bases). This clonotype was sampled from a middle-aged man with acute or convalescent COVID-19. The CDR3 DNA reads as TGTGCCAGCAGCTTGGGACAGCTGGGTGGCTATGGCTACACCTTC. Its protein is CASSLGQLGGYGYTF.